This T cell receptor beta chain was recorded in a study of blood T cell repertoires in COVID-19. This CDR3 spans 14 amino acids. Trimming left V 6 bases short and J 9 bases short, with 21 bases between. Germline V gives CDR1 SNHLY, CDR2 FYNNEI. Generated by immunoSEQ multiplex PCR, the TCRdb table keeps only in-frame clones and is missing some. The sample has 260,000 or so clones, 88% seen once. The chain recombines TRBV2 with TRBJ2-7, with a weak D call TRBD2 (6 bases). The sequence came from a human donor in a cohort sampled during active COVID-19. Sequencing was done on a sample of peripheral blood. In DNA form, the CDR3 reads TGTGCCAGCAGGGGGGGTTTGGCCACCAAAACGCAGTACTTC. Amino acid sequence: CASRGGLATKTQYF.